The next 12 T cell receptor beta chains were all read from a single sample in a study of early T cells in non-severe SARS-CoV-2 infection. TCRdb re-called the 5' RACE reads through MiXCR, storing one row per CDR3 protein. The table lists 75,000 to 95,000 distinct CDR3 sequences, over 15% of them singletons. This sample comprised whole blood, obtained at baseline. These receptor sequences come from an adult who was a healthcare worker with PCR-confirmed SARS-CoV-2 infection or an uninfected control (not recorded which).

This clonotype has just a few counts. The rearrangement joins TRBV6-5 to TRBJ1-1; D unresolved. Germline V lookup: CDR1 MNHEY, CDR2 SVGAGI. The CDR3 extends over 15 amino acids. With 2 bases removed from V and 2 bases from J, the gap between germline ends came to 12 bases. CDR3 protein: CASSYTPAINTEAFF. In DNA form, the CDR3 reads TGTGCCAGCAGTTACACCCCGGCGATAAACACTGAAGCTTTCTTT.

This clonotype was picked up a small number of times. The J gene is TRBJ1-1, the V gene TRBV28; D call uncertain. V lost 6 bases, J lost 6 bases, and 11 bases lay in between. This CDR3 comprises 12 residues. Per germline, CDR1 MDHEN and CDR2 SYDVKM. The CDR3, as DNA: TGTGCCAGCAGCGCCCTTATTTCTGAAGCTTTCTTT. As protein: CASSALISEAFF.

The chain employs TRBV20-1 and TRBJ2-7; the match to TRBD1 covers 9 bases. The CDR3 sequence is 12 residues long. Germline lookup yields CDR1 DFQATT and CDR2 SNEGSKA (reference sequence). V lost 6 bases to trimming and J lost 5 bases; unmatched junction nucleotides: 5. Here the CDR3 DNA reads TGCAGTGCCGGGACAGGGATCAACGAGCAGTACTTC. Protein sequence: CSAGTGINEQYF.

In its sample, this clonotype was seen once. The chain employs TRBV6-5 and TRBJ1-1; 7 bases are a match to TRBD1. Per the germline V gene, CDR1 is MNHEY and CDR2 is SVGAGI. This CDR3 has 13 amino acids. V shed 7 bases, J shed 1 base, and the junction held 3 bases outside the gene matches. In DNA form, the CDR3 reads TGTGCCAGCACCAGGGGGGCGAACACTGAAGCTTTCTTT. Protein: CASTRGANTEAFF.

The chain links TRBV5-6 to TRBJ2-1; 10 bases fit TRBD2. CDR3 length: 16 amino acids. J was trimmed by 4 bases and V by 4 bases; bases with no gene match: 8. CDR1 SGHDT and CDR2 YYEEEE come from the germline V gene. DNA of the CDR3: TGTGCCAGCAGCGAAGGAAGCGGGAGGGTTTACAATGAGCAGTTCTTC. Translated, it gives CASSEGSGRVYNEQFF.

This sequence joins TRBV20-1 and TRBJ2-5; either TRBD1 or TRBD2 may supply D (7 bases each). CDR1 and CDR2 (germline): DFQATT, SNEGSKA (reference sequence). Trimming cost V 3 bases and J 7 bases, with 18 bases left between them. The CDR3 length is 14 residues. This chain's CDR3 is CSASTQGGRGTQYF. CDR3 DNA sequence: TGCAGTGCTAGCACTCAGGGGGGGCGAGGGACCCAGTACTTC.

The chain joins TRBV7-9 to TRBJ2-1; weak D call: TRBD1 (5 bases). With 6 bases removed from V and 15 bases from J, the gap between germline ends came to 15 bases. Per the germline V gene, CDR1 is SEHNR and CDR2 is FQNEAQ (reference sequence). CDR3 length equals 11 residues. CDR3 residues: CASRIGAKRFF. In DNA, the CDR3 is TGTGCCAGCAGAATAGGGGCGAAAAGGTTCTTC.

This clonotype has just one count. The rearrangement joins TRBV29-1 to TRBJ2-5; D is undetermined. Germline values: CDR1 SQVTM, CDR2 ANQGSEA. The CDR3 covers 14 residues. With 5 bases removed from V and 5 bases from J, the gap between germline ends came to 18 bases. CDR3: CSVSSHVPVETQYF. For the CDR3, the DNA is TGCAGCGTTTCATCCCATGTCCCGGTGGAGACCCAGTACTTC.

This clonotype has a count of ten or more. CDR3 region: CASSITHNEQFF. CDR3 bases: TGTGCCAGCAGTATTACACACAATGAGCAGTTCTTC. The V call is TRBV27, the J call TRBJ2-1, with D unresolved. The V end lost 5 bases, the J end lost 5 bases, and 7 bases lay between the germline ends. CDR1 and CDR2 from the germline V gene are MNHEY and SMNVEV (reference sequence). This CDR3 is 12 amino acids long.

This sequence joins TRBV5-1 and TRBJ2-1; D gene uncertain. Germline V gives CDR1 SGHRS, CDR2 YFSETQ. V was shortened by 5 bases and J by 0 bases, with 9 bases between the two germline ends. The CDR3 sequence is 14 residues long. This CDR3 reads CASRGPSSYNEQFF. Here the CDR3 DNA reads TGCGCCAGCAGAGGCCCCAGCTCCTACAATGAGCAGTTCTTC.

The chain has TRBV7-8 and TRBJ2-7; 7 nucleotides agree with TRBD1. The V gene end was trimmed by 7 bases and the J gene end by 1 base; junction bases not matched to a gene: 16. The CDR3 loop spans 17 amino acids. Germline lookup yields CDR1 SGHVS and CDR2 FQNEAQ. CDR3 coding DNA: TGTGCCAGCAAATCCGGGACAGCCTCCCTTTTTTCCTACGAGCAGTACTTC. Translating it yields CASKSGTASLFSYEQYF.

The rearrangement uses TRBV7-2 and TRBJ2-7, with D unclear. In germline, CDR1 is SGHTA, CDR2 FQGNSA. The V end lost 2 bases, the J end lost 9 bases, and 11 bases lay between the germline ends. This CDR3 is 12 amino acids long. The DNA for the CDR3 is TGTGCCAGCAGCTTAAACGGTCCTGGGCAGTACTTC. Translation gives CASSLNGPGQYF.